The 17 T cell receptor beta chains below all came from one sample that was sequenced in a study of blood T cell repertoires in COVID-19. Here immunoSEQ multiplex PCR was the method, and the copy in TCRdb shows in-frame clones only, minus some. Of about 49,000 clones detected, 82% appear once; the ten largest clones hold roughly 2.5%. The sample was peripheral blood. These receptors originate from a woman aged 60-75 years with acute or convalescent COVID-19.

V and J are TRBV9 and TRBJ2-3, with D tentatively TRBD2 (6 bases). The CDR3 is 14 amino acids. CDR1 and CDR2 from the germline V gene are SGDLS and YYNGEE. V lost 4 bases to trimming and J lost 4 bases, with 13 bases between them. The CDR3 nucleotides read TGTGCCAGCAGCCTTGGCGGGATTGCAGATACGCAGTATTTT. Encoded protein: CASSLGGIADTQYF.

The chain employs TRBV7-8 and TRBJ1-6; a possible D gene is TRBD1 (5 bases). V shed 3 bases and J shed 9 bases, with 12 bases lying between them. CDR3 length: 14 amino acids. The V gene's germline CDR1 is SGHVS and CDR2 FQNEAQ. CDR3 in DNA: TGTGCCAGCAGCTTCAGCCTCGGGGGTTCACCCCTCCACTTT. Residues: CASSFSLGGSPLHF. Drawing the rest from reference TRBV7-8 and TRBJ1-6, the complete variable domain is GAGVSQSPRYKVAKRGQDVALRCDPISGHVSLFWYQQALGQGPEFLTYFQNEAQLDKSGLPSDRFFAERPEGSVSTLKIQRTQQEDSAVYLCASSFSLGGSPLHFGNGTRLTVT.

This clone has only a few counts. The chain combines TRBV7-3 with TRBJ1-4; the D gene is possibly TRBD1 (6 bases). The germline V gene has CDR1 SGHTA and CDR2 FQGTGA. The V gene lost 10 bases and the J gene lost 5 bases, with 14 bases spanning the gap. This CDR3 is 13 amino acids long. DNA for the CDR3: TGTGCCAACACAGGGTCGGGGAATGAAAAACTGTTTTTT. This codes for CANTGSGNEKLFF. The variable domain in full, with the rest retrieved from reference TRBV7-3 and TRBJ1-4, is GAGVSQTPSNKVTEKGKYVELRCDPISGHTALYWYRQSLGQGPEFLIYFQGTGAADDSGLPNDRFFAVRPEGSVSTLKIQRTERGDSAVYLCANTGSGNEKLFFGSGTQLSVL.

V and J are TRBV21-1 and TRBJ1-5. TRBV21-1 is an annotated pseudogene. The CDR3 runs to 17 residues. The CDR3: CASSKPRGGDLDQPQHF. In DNA form, the CDR3 reads TGTGCCAGCAGCAAACCCCGGGGAGGGGATCTCGATCAGCCCCAGCATTTT.

This chain links TRBV5-1 with TRBJ2-1; 9 nucleotides match TRBD2. Germline-derived CDR1 and CDR2 are SGHRS and YFSETQ. The length of the CDR3 is 15 residues. V lost 4 bases, J lost 9 bases, and 11 bases stayed unmatched. The DNA for the CDR3 is TGCGCCAGCAGCGGTAGCGGGAGATCTACGGGTGAGCAGTTCTTC. This gives the protein CASSGSGRSTGEQFF.

The J gene is TRBJ1-2, the V gene TRBV18, with 7 bases matching TRBD1. J lost 0 bases, V lost 2 bases, and 0 bases had no gene match. This CDR3 spans 14 amino acids. CDR1 is KGHSH, CDR2 LQKENI, per germline. As DNA, the CDR3 is TGTGCCAGCTCACCAGGGACAGCTAACTATGGCTACACCTTC. Its translation is CASSPGTANYGYTF.

The chain has TRBV5-1 and TRBJ2-1, with 7 bases fitting TRBD1. Trimming cost V 3 bases and J 2 bases; bases outside gene matches: 5. The germline gives CDR1 SGHRS, CDR2 YFSETQ. The CDR3 loop spans 15 amino acids. CDR3 coding DNA: TGCGCCAGCAGCTCAAAGACAGGGACCTACAATGAGCAGTTCTTC. Residues: CASSSKTGTYNEQFF.

The chain employs TRBV18 and TRBJ1-1, with TRBD1 matching 9 bases. The CDR3 is made up of 14 amino acids. V lost 5 bases, J lost 4 bases, and 5 bases stayed unmatched. CDR1 KGHSH and CDR2 LQKENI come from the germline V gene. CDR3 sequence reads: CASSSTGGSTEAFF. In nucleotides, the CDR3 is TGTGCCAGCTCATCGACAGGGGGATCCACTGAAGCTTTCTTT.

The CDR3 sequence: CASSLDGTGGFGTEAFF. The CDR3 bases are TGTGCCAGCAGCTTGGACGGGACAGGGGGCTTCGGAACTGAAGCTTTCTTT. The genes are TRBV5-8 and TRBJ1-1, with 12 bases aligning to TRBD1. V lost 0 bases and J lost 5; bases outside the gene matches: 8. Germline loops: CDR1 SGHTS, CDR2 YDEGEE. This CDR3 is 17 amino acids long.

The gene calls are TRBV29-1 and TRBJ1-2, with unresolved D. Germline CDR1 is SQVTM and CDR2 is ANQGSEA. The ends were cut back, 4 bases at V and 1 base at J, with 13 bases in the middle. CDR3 length: 14 amino acids. CDR3 nucleotide sequence: TGCAGCGTTGGAAGCGGAGGTGGTAACTATGGCTACACCTTC. Amino acid sequence: CSVGSGGGNYGYTF.

J is TRBJ1-2 and V is TRBV11-2, with D possibly being TRBD1 (6 bases). CDR3 size: 14 residues. Trimming took off 5 bases at V and 7 bases at J, with 17 bases between the two ends. Germline loops: CDR1 SGHAT, CDR2 FQNNGV. The CDR3 protein is CASSPGWTVAGYTF. DNA for the CDR3: TGTGCCAGCAGCCCCGGTTGGACAGTAGCTGGCTACACCTTC.

The chain employs TRBV5-6 and TRBJ1-2; 7 nucleotides agree with TRBD1. In germline, CDR1 is SGHDT, CDR2 YYEEEE. The CDR3 runs 16 residues. With 0 bases clipped from V and 1 base from J, the junction kept 6 bases outside the gene matches. CDR3: CASSLAGTVINYGYTF. CDR3 nucleotides: TGTGCCAGCAGCTTGGCCGGGACAGTAATTAACTATGGCTACACCTTC.

In its sample, this clone was seen a few times. The gene calls are TRBV7-9 and TRBJ1-6; 10 positions match TRBD1. This CDR3 has 15 amino acids. Germline values: CDR1 SEHNR, CDR2 FQNEAQ (reference sequence). V shed 3 bases, J shed 7 bases, and the junction held 3 bases outside the gene matches. The chain's CDR3 is CASSLGDRGNSPLHF. The CDR3 DNA sequence: TGTGCCAGCAGCTTGGGGGACAGGGGCAATTCACCCCTCCACTTT.

This sequence joins TRBV28 and TRBJ1-4; 7 bases fit TRBD1. Germline V gene sequence: CDR1 MDHEN, CDR2 SYDVKM. Germline trimming cut 8 bases from V and 6 bases from J; bases unmatched to any gene: 6. CDR3 length equals 13 residues. The CDR3 sequence is CASENRGYEKLFF. The CDR3 DNA is TGTGCCAGCGAGAACAGGGGTTATGAAAAACTGTTTTTT.

The rearrangement links TRBV30 to TRBJ1-2; 9 bases are a match to TRBD1. Germline assignment: CDR1 GTSNPN and CDR2 SVGIG (reference sequence). This CDR3 spans 13 amino acids. The ends lost 3 bases at V and 7 bases at J; junction bases unmatched: 6. The CDR3 DNA is TGTGCCTGGAGATCCACAGGGGGCCGTGGCTACACCTTC. As protein: CAWRSTGGRGYTF.

The chain couples TRBV5-1 to TRBJ1-3; 8 nucleotides line up with TRBD1. The CDR3 spans 14 residues. Germline V gene data show CDR1 as SGHRS and CDR2 as YFSETQ. V lost 0 bases and J lost 4; bases outside the gene matches: 0. The CDR3 here is CASSLGTGGNTIYF. The CDR3 DNA reads as TGCGCCAGCAGCTTGGGGACAGGGGGAAACACCATATATTTT.

J is TRBJ1-2 and V is TRBV19, with a weak D call TRBD1 (6 bases). CDR3 length: 15 amino acids. Germline V lookup: CDR1 LNHDA, CDR2 SQIVND (reference sequence). V dropped 1 base and J dropped 4 bases, with 13 bases sitting between them. The CDR3 spells CASSIVAGAGYGYTF. In DNA form, the CDR3 reads TGTGCCAGTAGTATAGTGGCGGGGGCAGGCTATGGCTACACCTTC. The full variable domain, in which reference TRBV19 and TRBJ1-2 provide the parts outside the CDR3, is DGGITQSPKYLFRKEGQNVTLSCEQNLNHDAMYWYRQDPGQGLRLIYYSQIVNDFQKGDIAEGYSVSREKKESFPLTVTSAQKNPTAFYLCASSIVAGAGYGYTFGSGTRLTVV.